A single sample gave rise to the 22 T cell receptor beta chains below, sequenced in a study of long-term antiretroviral therapy in people with HIV. The assay, immunoSEQ v3.0, was run at survey level. The table came from immunoSEQ multiplex PCR; TCRdb's copy has only in-frame clones and leaves some out. Of tens of thousands of clones listed, more than 70% are singletons. This specimen consisted of unsorted PBMCs, obtained 4.7 to 5 years after starting antiretroviral therapy. The receptors shown here come from a man in his forties with HIV.

V usage is TRBV7-9 and J usage is TRBJ1-4; the match to TRBD1 covers 8 bases. The length of the CDR3 is 15 residues. The V and J ends lost 5 bases and 7 bases, in that order; junction bases with no gene match: 9. Germline lookup yields CDR1 SEHNR and CDR2 FQNEAQ (reference sequence). CDR3 DNA sequence: TGTGCCAGCAGCCCCGACAGGGGTCACGGTGAAAAACTGTTTTTT. Protein product: CASSPDRGHGEKLFF.

The CDR3 protein is CASSLQQATYEQYF. The CDR3 DNA reads TGTGCCAGCAGCTTACAGCAGGCTACCTACGAGCAGTACTTC. This sequence joins TRBV7-6 and TRBJ2-7; D ambiguous. CDR1 and CDR2 (germline): SGHVS, FNYEAQ. This CDR3 is 14 amino acids long. The V gene lost 2 bases and the J gene lost 2 bases, with 10 bases spanning the gap.

The genes are TRBV29-1 and TRBJ2-3, with D perhaps TRBD1 (5 bases). This CDR3 comprises 11 residues. Germline V lookup: CDR1 SQVTM, CDR2 ANQGSEA. V gave up 4 bases and J gave up 3 bases, with 5 bases separating them. The CDR3 sequence: CSVGTTDTQYF. The CDR3 region has the DNA TGCAGCGTTGGGACAACAGATACGCAGTATTTT.

V is TRBV7-9 and J is TRBJ2-1; TRBD1 agrees at 7 bases. Unmatched junction bases numbered 5, after V lost 4 bases and J lost 8 bases. This CDR3 has 13 residues. The germline V gene has CDR1 SEHNR and CDR2 FQNEAQ (reference sequence). The CDR3: CASSSIGQDEQFF. CDR3 coding DNA: TGTGCCAGCAGCTCGATAGGACAGGATGAGCAGTTCTTC.

The J gene is TRBJ2-1, the V gene TRBV6-4; no reliable D call. The germline V gene has CDR1 MRHNA and CDR2 SNTAGT. Trimming stripped 0 bases from V and 4 bases from J, with 7 bases between. The CDR3 extends over 14 amino acids. In nucleotides, the CDR3 is TGTGCCAGCAGTGACTCGGGCACTTACAATGAGCAGTTCTTC. Its protein is CASSDSGTYNEQFF.

This sequence joins TRBV25-1 and TRBJ2-1, with D perhaps being TRBD1 or TRBD2 (5 bases each). In germline, CDR1 is MGHDK, CDR2 SYGVNS. Trimming left V 5 bases short and J 3 bases short, with 11 bases between. The CDR3 totals 14 residues. The CDR3: CASSLGPIYNEQFF. In DNA, the CDR3 is TGTGCCAGCAGTTTGGGACCGATCTACAATGAGCAGTTCTTC.

The chain uses TRBV6-4 and TRBJ1-2, with no clear D. Per the germline V gene, CDR1 is MRHNA and CDR2 is SNTAGT. Trimming shortened V by 0 bases and J by 4 bases, and 6 bases separated the two germline ends. The CDR3 runs 13 residues. In nucleotides, the CDR3 is TGTGCCAGCAGTGACTCCGAGTCCTATGGCTACACCTTC. It encodes CASSDSESYGYTF.

CDR3: CASSLGDRAPQNTYEQYF. CDR3 bases: TGTGCCAGCAGCTTAGGCGACAGGGCTCCGCAGAATACCTACGAGCAGTACTTC. The chain links TRBV11-2 to TRBJ2-7; the match to TRBD1 covers 7 bases. V was pared by 1 base and J by 2 bases, with 14 bases of the junction left unmatched. CDR3 length: 18 amino acids. Germline CDR1 is SGHAT and CDR2 is FQNNGV. Complete variable domain (other parts from reference TRBV11-2 and TRBJ2-7): EAGVAQSPRYKIIEKRQSVAFWCNPISGHATLYWYQQILGQGPKLLIQFQNNGVVDDSQLPKDRFSAERLKGVDSTLKIQPAKLEDSAVYLCASSLGDRAPQNTYEQYFGPGTRLTVT.

This chain joins TRBV11-2 and TRBJ2-1, with 10 bases fitting TRBD2. Germline V gene lookup returns CDR1 SGHAT and CDR2 FQNNGV. V gave up 4 bases and J gave up 4 bases; unmatched junction bases: 10. This CDR3 is built from 17 residues. The CDR3 nucleotides read TGTGCCAGCAGCTCCAGCGGGGGGGCCCCGGCGTACAATGAGCAGTTCTTC. Translated, it gives CASSSSGGAPAYNEQFF.

The V and J genes are TRBV21-1 and TRBJ2-7; the D call of TRBD2 is as the table states it, not checked on the DNA. TRBV21-1 is reported as a pseudogene. This CDR3 spans 13 amino acids. The CDR3, as DNA: TGTGCCAGCAGCAAAAGGAGGCCGCACGAGCAGTACTTC. Translation: CASSKRRPHEQYF.

This clone was seen a few times. The CDR3 is CASSKPRGQETQYF. The CDR3 DNA follows: TGTGCCAGCTCGAAACCCAGGGGGCAAGAGACCCAGTACTTC. V is TRBV6-6 and J is TRBJ2-5, with TRBD1 identical over 7 bases. CDR3 length: 14 amino acids. Germline V CDR1 and CDR2: MNHNY, SVGAGI (reference sequence). V shed 8 bases, J shed 2 bases, and the junction held 8 bases outside the gene matches.

This clone was observed once. The rearrangement links TRBV10-3 to TRBJ1-5, with a weak D call TRBD1 (5 bases). The CDR3 runs 15 residues. The V gene's germline CDR1 is ENHRY and CDR2 SYGVKD. V gave up 1 base and J gave up 2 bases, with 9 bases separating them. CDR3: CAISEYEQGNQPQHF. DNA for the CDR3: TGTGCCATCAGTGAGTACGAACAGGGCAATCAGCCCCAGCATTTT.

The chain employs TRBV11-2 and TRBJ2-2; D possibly corresponds to TRBD2 (6 bases). Germline V CDR1 and CDR2: SGHAT, FQNNGV. Trimming cost V 8 bases and J 4 bases, with 17 bases left between them. This CDR3 spans 15 amino acids. CDR3 DNA: TGTGCCAGCGCGACGTCCGGGGGTATCACCGGGGAGCTGTTTTTT. It yields the protein CASATSGGITGELFF. Drawing the rest from reference TRBV11-2 and TRBJ2-2, the complete variable domain is EAGVAQSPRYKIIEKRQSVAFWCNPISGHATLYWYQQILGQGPKLLIQFQNNGVVDDSQLPKDRFSAERLKGVDSTLKIQPAKLEDSAVYLCASATSGGITGELFFGEGSRLTVL.

This chain connects TRBV19 to TRBJ1-1; D is uncertain. CDR1 and CDR2 (germline): LNHDA, SQIVND (reference sequence). This CDR3 has 14 residues. V shed 4 bases and J shed 1 base, with 10 bases lying between them. CDR3 loop: CASSTGRPNTEAFF. In DNA, the CDR3 is TGTGCCAGTAGTACCGGACGCCCGAACACTGAAGCTTTCTTT. Full variable domain (remainder filled in from reference TRBV19 and TRBJ1-1): DGGITQSPKYLFRKEGQNVTLSCEQNLNHDAMYWYRQDPGQGLRLIYYSQIVNDFQKGDIAEGYSVSREKKESFPLTVTSAQKNPTAFYLCASSTGRPNTEAFFGQGTRLTVV.

The chain joins TRBV13 to TRBJ2-3; a weak D match, TRBD1 (5 bases). V was pared by 0 bases and J by 1 base, with 8 bases between. Germline CDR1 reads PRHDT; CDR2 reads FYEKMQ (reference sequence). This CDR3 is built from 15 residues. The CDR3 nucleotides read TGTGCCAGCAGCTTAGGATCCAGGGGCACAGATACGCAGTATTTT. This codes for CASSLGSRGTDTQYF.

This clone was observed a single time. V usage is TRBV5-6 and J usage is TRBJ2-1; D not resolved. V lost 0 bases, J lost 0 bases, and 7 bases lay in between. Germline loops: CDR1 SGHDT, CDR2 YYEEEE. This CDR3 spans 15 amino acids. This CDR3 is CASSLGHNSYNEQFF. The DNA of the CDR3 is TGTGCCAGCAGCTTGGGCCATAACTCCTACAATGAGCAGTTCTTC.

The chain's CDR3 is CASSLFAGGPDEQYF. The CDR3 DNA is TGTGCCAGCAGTTTATTCGCGGGAGGGCCGGACGAGCAGTACTTC. The chain couples TRBV27 to TRBJ2-7; 9 bases match TRBD2. Trimming removed 1 base from V and 5 bases from J; junction bases left unmatched: 6. The CDR3 consists of 15 residues. Per the germline V gene, CDR1 is MNHEY and CDR2 is SMNVEV (reference sequence).

This chain links TRBV7-2 with TRBJ2-5; 13 bases match TRBD2. The CDR3 length is 17 residues. The germline V gene encodes CDR1 SGHTA and CDR2 FQGNSA. Losses at the gene ends were 5 bases for V and 2 bases for J; bases not matched to a gene: 8. CDR3 nucleotide sequence: TGTGCCAGCAGCGCCATTAGACTAGCGGGAGGACAAGAGACCCAGTACTTC. Translated: CASSAIRLAGGQETQYF.

The rearrangement uses TRBV27 and TRBJ2-6; D gene ambiguous. Per germline, CDR1 MNHEY and CDR2 SMNVEV (reference sequence). The CDR3 runs 14 residues. V lost 7 bases and J 4 bases, leaving 11 bases between the germline ends. The CDR3 DNA reads TGTGCCAGCAATATAGGTTCGGGGGCCAACGTCCTGACTTTC. Residues: CASNIGSGANVLTF.

The chain is built from TRBV5-8 and TRBJ1-5; no firm D call. With 7 bases removed from V and 12 bases from J, the gap between germline ends came to 11 bases. The CDR3 runs 10 residues. The germline V gene encodes CDR1 SGHTS and CDR2 YDEGEE. CDR3 sequence: CASGKINQHF. In DNA form, the CDR3 reads TGTGCCAGCGGGAAAATCAACCAGCATTTT.

This chain uses TRBV7-7 with TRBJ1-1; possibly TRBD1 for D (5 bases). The CDR3 covers 14 residues. The germline V gene encodes CDR1 SSHAT and CDR2 FNYEAQ (reference sequence). V gave up 5 bases and J gave up 1 base, with 11 bases separating them. CDR3 nucleotide sequence: TGTGCCAGCAGCCCGGGGCTGGGGAACACTGAAGCTTTCTTT. Translated, it gives CASSPGLGNTEAFF.

The chain is built from TRBV7-2 and TRBJ2-7, with 10 bases that match TRBD1. The CDR3 is 15 amino acids. Trimming cost V 3 bases and J 5 bases; bases outside gene matches: 7. The V gene's germline CDR1 is SGHTA and CDR2 FQGNSA. CDR3 in amino acids: CASSFRQGALDEQYF. The CDR3 nucleotides read TGTGCCAGCAGCTTCCGACAGGGGGCGCTGGACGAGCAGTACTTC.